Here is one T cell receptor (beta chain) with its context. Template material for amplifying TCR beta CDR3 regions consisted of RNA transcripts. Researchers ran a first-round RT-PCR on the TCR CDR3 using the HTBI primer set. In TCRdb, the multiplex PCR reads were re-called with MiXCR into one record per CDR3 protein. The repertoire includes hundreds of thousands of distinct CDR3 sequences, 12% to 15% of them detected once, and 9.5% to 13% sits in the top ten. The data are from a study of T cells in Graves' hyperthyroidism and ophthalmopathy. It was considered stable Graves' hyperthyroidism when ophthalmopathy did not progress within 18 months. The sample taken for sequencing was blood. This receptor was taken from a woman aged 18 to 35 with Graves' hyperthyroidism.

For the CDR3, the DNA is TGTGCCAGCAGTTACTCGGGGACCCCGAGCAATCAGCCCCAGCATTTT. Its translation: CASSYSGTPSNQPQHF. The chain employs TRBV6-2 or TRBV6-3 and TRBJ1-5; TRBD1 might be the D (5 bases). Trimming left V 0 bases short and J 1 base short, with 10 bases between. The CDR3 has 16 amino acids. CDR1 and CDR2 from the germline V gene are MNHEY and SVGEGT.